These T cell receptor beta chains were read from a single sample in a study of PD-1 blockade in classical Hodgkin lymphoma. Data came from immunoSEQ multiplex PCR; TCRdb stores just in-frame clones and leaves some out. The sample has approximately 93,000 clones; more than 70% are singletons. The sequences come from peripheral blood mononuclear cells (PBMCs), collected before the fourth cycle of nivolumab. All receptors come from a human donor with classical Hodgkin lymphoma. The CDR3 runs from the conserved cysteine through the conserved F or W. The order of the fields is J gene, V gene, D gene, clone size, CDR3 protein, CDR3 DNA. D genes are given only for firm matches. Size is omitted from some rows. Given values are once, few, many or a class for expanded clones.

TRBJ2-1,TRBV18,TRBD2,.,CASSPTGTSVLNEQFF,TGTGCCAGCTCACCTACCGGGACTAGCGTTTTAAATGAGCAGTTCTTC
TRBJ1-1,TRBV7-2,.,once,CASSLLPGTEAFF,TGTGCCAGCAGCCTACTTCCCGGCACTGAAGCTTTCTTT
TRBJ1-2,TRBV2,.,.,CASTRDKVVGYTF,TGTGCCAGCACGCGAGACAAAGTAGTCGGCTACACCTTC
TRBJ2-5,TRBV5-1,TRBD2,few,CASSWGGEPYQETQYF,TGCGCCAGCAGCTGGGGAGGGGAACCGTACCAAGAGACCCAGTACTTC
TRBJ1-2,TRBV9,.,few,CASSQQETSYGYTF,TGTGCCAGCAGCCAACAGGAAACGAGCTATGGCTACACCTTC
TRBJ1-5,TRBV19,.,.,CASNNGMFGQPQHF,TGTGCCAGTAACAACGGAATGTTCGGGCAGCCCCAGCATTTT
TRBJ2-3,TRBV5-4,.,.,CASSLGSTDTQYF,TGTGCCAGCAGCTTGGGTTCCACAGATACGCAGTATTTT
TRBJ1-1,TRBV6-5,.,medium-sized,CASSYSSTVWNTEAFF,TGTGCCAGCAGTTACTCGTCGACAGTTTGGAACACTGAAGCTTTCTTT
TRBJ1-2,TRBV4-2,.,.,CASSQEGERPRRGYTF,TGTGCCAGCAGCCAAGAGGGTGAACGTCCCCGTCGTGGCTACACCTTC
TRBJ1-5,TRBV19,TRBD1,once,CATKDRVGNQPQHF,TGTGCCACAAAAGACAGGGTCGGCAATCAGCCCCAGCATTTT
TRBJ1-1,TRBV5-8,.,.,CASSRRGTLNTEAFF,TGTGCCAGCAGCCGCCGCGGGACGCTGAACACTGAAGCTTTCTTT
TRBJ2-2,TRBV5-1,.,.,CASSSSEGSTGELFF,TGCGCCAGCAGCTCCTCCGAGGGGAGCACCGGGGAGCTGTTTTTT
TRBJ1-5,TRBV27,TRBD1,.,CASSMIRGDKPQHF,TGTGCCAGCAGTATGATCAGGGGGGATAAGCCCCAGCATTTT
TRBJ2-3,TRBV11-3,TRBD2,once,CASSLALAGWWGTQYF,TGTGCCAGCAGCTTAGCCCTAGCGGGATGGTGGGGTACGCAGTATTTT
TRBJ2-3,TRBV28,TRBD2,few,CASSFGLSGRVLSTDTQYF,TGTGCCAGCAGTTTCGGGTTGAGCGGGAGGGTGTTAAGCACAGATACGCAGTATTTT
TRBJ2-7,TRBV13,TRBD2,.,CASRPLAGETYEQYF,TGTGCCAGCAGACCTCTAGCGGGGGAAACCTACGAGCAGTACTTC
TRBJ1-2,TRBV19,TRBD1,.,CASSIDGTGDYGYTF,TGTGCCAGTAGTATAGATGGGACAGGGGACTATGGCTACACCTTC
TRBJ2-4,TRBV19,.,once,CASSILSGPFGPQNIQYF,TGTGCCAGTAGTATTCTATCGGGGCCGTTTGGCCCTCAAAACATTCAGTACTTC
TRBJ1-1,TRBV11-2,.,.,CASSLPLMNTEAFF,TGTGCCAGCAGCTTACCCCTTATGAACACTGAAGCTTTCTTT
TRBJ1-4,TRBV5-1,TRBD1,few,CASSGGQGATNEKLFF,TGCGCCAGCAGCGGGGGACAGGGTGCGACTAATGAAAAACTGTTTTTT
TRBJ2-3,TRBV9,TRBD2,.,CASSVGGSRGTDTQYF,TGTGCCAGCAGCGTCGGCGGGAGTCGCGGCACAGATACGCAGTATTTT
TRBJ2-7,TRBV28,TRBD2,.,CASSFQGTSGNEQYF,TGTGCCAGCAGTTTCCAGGGGACTAGCGGGAACGAGCAGTACTTC
TRBJ1-2,TRBV4-2,.,.,CASSQRDYGYTF,TGTGCCAGCAGCCAACGGGACTATGGCTACACCTTC
TRBJ1-1,TRBV7-9,.,.,CASIVTGGVTEAFF,TGTGCCAGCATCGTGACGGGAGGGGTGACTGAAGCTTTCTTT
TRBJ1-6,TRBV27,.,.,CASTIKQGFVSPLHF,TGTGCCAGCACCATAAAACAGGGATTTGTGTCACCCCTCCACTTT
TRBJ2-5,TRBV7-9,.,.,CASSLERGGGETQYF,TGTGCCAGCAGCTTAGAAAGGGGCGGCGGAGAGACCCAGTACTTC
TRBJ2-1,TRBV10-3,TRBD2,few,CAISAFAGGRNEQFF,TGTGCCATCAGTGCATTTGCGGGGGGCCGGAATGAGCAGTTCTTC
TRBJ2-1,TRBV7-3,TRBD2,.,CASGRDYVNEQFF,TGTGCCAGCGGCCGGGACTACGTCAATGAGCAGTTCTTC
TRBJ1-3,TRBV19,TRBD1,.,CASSIRDRAISGNTIYF,TGTGCCAGTAGTATCCGGGACAGGGCGATCTCTGGAAACACCATATATTTT
TRBJ2-2,TRBV7-8,.,.,CASSFRTGAGTGELFF,TGTGCCAGCAGCTTTCGGACGGGGGCGGGCACCGGGGAGCTGTTTTTT
TRBJ2-5,TRBV7-2,TRBD1,.,CASSSRQGRETQYF,TGTGCCAGCAGCTCTAGACAGGGACGAGAGACCCAGTACTTC
TRBJ2-3,TRBV28,TRBD2,.,CASSSGLAGGTDTQYF,TGTGCCAGCAGTTCCGGACTAGCGGGAGGAACAGATACGCAGTATTTT
TRBJ1-2,TRBV6-4,.,.,CARRVGTGTYGYTF,TGTGCCAGGAGGGTTGGAACAGGGACCTATGGCTACACCTTC
TRBJ2-5,TRBV28,.,.,CASSLAGETQYF,TGTGCCAGCAGTTTGGCGGGAGAGACCCAGTACTTC
TRBJ1-2,TRBV9,.,.,CASSVGGGGYGYTF,TGTGCCAGCAGCGTAGGGGGAGGAGGCTATGGCTACACCTTC
TRBJ2-7,TRBV28,.,.,CATRQESSYEQYF,TGTGCCACCCGACAGGAAAGCTCCTACGAGCAGTACTTC
TRBJ2-1,TRBV4-1,TRBD2,.,CASSQTGTSGGPSSYNEQFF,TGCGCCAGCAGCCAAACCGGGACTAGCGGGGGTCCAAGCTCCTACAATGAGCAGTTCTTC
TRBJ2-1,TRBV7-3,TRBD2,.,CASSLARLAGEAEQFF,TGTGCCAGCAGCTTAGCGAGACTAGCGGGGGAGGCTGAGCAGTTCTTC
TRBJ2-5,TRBV6-6,.,.,CVSSTPTRGGQETQYF,TGTGTCAGCAGTACCCCAACCAGGGGAGGCCAAGAGACCCAGTACTTC
TRBJ2-7,TRBV6-5,TRBD2,once,CASSPQRGSSYEQYF,TGTGCCAGCAGCCCCCAGCGGGGGTCGTCCTACGAGCAGTACTTC
TRBJ2-2,TRBV18,.,.,CASSPLRTNTGELFF,TGTGCCAGCTCACCACTCAGGACGAACACCGGGGAGCTGTTTTTT
TRBJ1-2,TRBV19,.,.,CASSEGVYGYTF,TGTGCCAGTAGTGAAGGGGTCTATGGCTACACCTTC
TRBJ1-2,TRBV7-9,.,.,CASSLVANGYTF,TGTGCCAGCAGCTTAGTTGCGAATGGCTACACCTTC
TRBJ2-1,TRBV20-1,.,.,CSAPTGNEQFF,TGCAGTGCCCCGACTGGCAATGAGCAGTTCTTC
TRBJ2-7,TRBV14,TRBD2,.,CASSQGTPAGGYEQYF,TGTGCCAGCAGCCAAGGAACCCCCGCGGGGGGCTACGAGCAGTACTTC
TRBJ2-3,TRBV28,.,.,CATGSLRDTQYF,TGTGCCACCGGGTCCCTGCGAGATACGCAGTATTTT
TRBJ2-5,TRBV28,TRBD2,.,CASKIRSGGKETQYF,TGTGCCAGCAAGATCCGGAGCGGGGGTAAAGAGACCCAGTACTTC
TRBJ2-1,TRBV6-6,TRBD2,.,CASSRLAGNNEQFF,TGTGCCAGCAGTCGACTAGCGGGAAACAATGAGCAGTTCTTC
TRBJ2-2,TRBV7-8,TRBD1,.,CASSTYRGRRTGELFF,TGTGCCAGCAGCACCTACAGGGGGCGCCGCACCGGGGAGCTGTTTTTT
TRBJ2-5,TRBV6-1,.,few,CASSERGLGETQYF,TGTGCCAGCAGTGAAAGGGGCTTAGGGGAGACCCAGTACTTC
TRBJ1-1,TRBV4-1,TRBD1,once,CASSLGTENTEAFF,TGCGCCAGCAGCCTCGGGACAGAGAACACTGAAGCTTTCTTT
TRBJ2-1,TRBV29-1,.,few,CSVEDRSPYNEQFF,TGCAGCGTTGAAGATCGGTCCCCGTACAATGAGCAGTTCTTC
TRBJ1-4,TRBV13,.,once,CASSFRVTATNEKLFF,TGTGCCAGCAGCTTCCGAGTTACGGCAACTAATGAAAAACTGTTTTTT
TRBJ2-3,TRBV18,TRBD1,.,CASSPGTGPTDTQYF,TGTGCCAGCTCACCAGGGACAGGGCCCACAGATACGCAGTATTTT
TRBJ2-1,TRBV4-3,.,.,CASSQDGGGGSYNEQFF,TGCGCCAGCAGCCAAGATGGGGGCGGGGGTTCCTACAATGAGCAGTTCTTC
TRBJ1-2,TRBV5-6,.,.,CASYIGPGRGNYGYTF,TGTGCCAGCTATATTGGGCCGGGGCGCGGTAACTATGGCTACACCTTC
TRBJ1-6,TRBV25-1,.,.,CASSEGWGYNSPLHF,TGTGCCAGCAGTGAAGGTTGGGGATATAATTCACCCCTCCACTTT